This entry features one T cell receptor (beta chain) sequence. Antigen specificity is unknown. The germline gives CDR1 SGHRS, CDR2 YFSETQ. The length of the CDR3 is 13 residues. The V gene end was trimmed by 1 base and the J gene end by 10 bases; junction bases not matched to a gene: 5. The data were obtained in a study of CD8+ T cells in alopecia areata. Study observations and caveats: Greater clonality was observed in lesional scalp samples, especially alopecia totalis/universalis, versus normal scalp.

Lesional scalp punch biopsies and peripheral blood came from alopecia areata patients. The sorting of PBMCs gave CD4+ and CD8+ T cells. Reverse transcription of extracted RNA yielded cDNA, which provided the sequencing template. Sequenced by immunoSEQ multiplex PCR; TCRdb stores in-frame clones only, minus some. This repertoire shows roughly 97,000 clones, 41% found once; its top ten account for about 1.4%. This receptor was taken from a human donor with alopecia areata. The chain couples TRBV5-1 to TRBJ2-1, with 7 nucleotides matching TRBD1. Sequenced: CD4+ T cells sorted from blood. The CDR3 region has the DNA TGCGCCAGCAGCTTGTCCGGGACAGCCGAGCAGTTCTTC. Amino acid sequence: CASSLSGTAEQFF. Complete variable domain (other parts from reference TRBV5-1 and TRBJ2-1): KAGVTQTPRYLIKTRGQQVTLSCSPISGHRSVSWYQQTPGQGLQFLFEYFSETQRNKGNFPGRFSGRQFSNSRSEMNVSTLELGDSALYLCASSLSGTAEQFFGPGTRLTVL.